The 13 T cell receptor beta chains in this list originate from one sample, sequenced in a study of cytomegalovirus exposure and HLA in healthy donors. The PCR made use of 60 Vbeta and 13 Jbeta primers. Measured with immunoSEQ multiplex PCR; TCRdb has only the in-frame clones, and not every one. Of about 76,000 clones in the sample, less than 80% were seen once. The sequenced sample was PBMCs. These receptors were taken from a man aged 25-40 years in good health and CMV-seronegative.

The CDR3, as DNA: TGTGCCAGCAGTTTAAGCCGACTGATCAGGGGCGAAGAGACCCAGTACTTC. Translation: CASSLSRLIRGEETQYF. The genes are TRBV27 and TRBJ2-5; D possibly corresponds to TRBD1 (6 bases). The CDR3 length is 17 residues. Trimming took 2 bases from V and 3 from J, leaving 19 bases between them. Germline V gene data show CDR1 as MNHEY and CDR2 as SMNVEV (reference sequence).

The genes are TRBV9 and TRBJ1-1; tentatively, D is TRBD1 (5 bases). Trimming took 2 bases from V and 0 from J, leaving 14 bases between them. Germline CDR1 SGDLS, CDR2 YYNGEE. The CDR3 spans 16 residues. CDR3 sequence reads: CASSVQAGQLNTEAFF. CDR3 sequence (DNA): TGTGCCAGCAGCGTCCAAGCGGGGCAATTGAACACTGAAGCTTTCTTT. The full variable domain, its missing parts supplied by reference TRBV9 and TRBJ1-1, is DSGVTQTPKHLITATGQRVTLRCSPRSGDLSVYWYQQSLDQGLQFLIQYYNGEERAKGNILERFSAQQFPDLHSELNLSSLELGDSALYFCASSVQAGQLNTEAFFGQGTRLTVV.

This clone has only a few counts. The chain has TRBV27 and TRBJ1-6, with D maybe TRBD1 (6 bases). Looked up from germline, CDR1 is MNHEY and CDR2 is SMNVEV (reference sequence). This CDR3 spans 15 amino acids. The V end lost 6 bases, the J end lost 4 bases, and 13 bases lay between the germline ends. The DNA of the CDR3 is TGTGCCAGCAGACAGGGTGGGGGTTATAATTCACCCCTCCACTTT. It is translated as CASRQGGGYNSPLHF.

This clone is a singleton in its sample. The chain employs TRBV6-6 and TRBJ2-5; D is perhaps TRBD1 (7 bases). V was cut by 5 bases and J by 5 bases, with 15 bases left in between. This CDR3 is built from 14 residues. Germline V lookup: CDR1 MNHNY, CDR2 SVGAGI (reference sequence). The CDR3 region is CASSLGRGAETQYF. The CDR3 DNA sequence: TGTGCCAGCAGTCTCGGCAGGGGGGCGGAGACCCAGTACTTC.

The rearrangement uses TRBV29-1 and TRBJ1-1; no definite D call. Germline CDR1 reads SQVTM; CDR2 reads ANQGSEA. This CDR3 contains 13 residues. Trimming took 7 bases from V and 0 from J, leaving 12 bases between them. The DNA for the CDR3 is TGCAGCGGCCTTTCGGGGTTGAACACTGAAGCTTTCTTT. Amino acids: CSGLSGLNTEAFF. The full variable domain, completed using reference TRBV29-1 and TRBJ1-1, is SAVISQKPSRDICQRGTSLTIQCQVDSQVTMMFWYRQQPGQSLTLIATANQGSEATYESGFVIDKFPISRPNLTFSTLTVSNMSPEDSSIYLCSGLSGLNTEAFFGQGTRLTVV.

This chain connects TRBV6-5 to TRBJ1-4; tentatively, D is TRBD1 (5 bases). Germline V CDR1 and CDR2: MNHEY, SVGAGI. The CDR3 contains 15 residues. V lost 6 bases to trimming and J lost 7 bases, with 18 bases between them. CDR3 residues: CASRSLRTRGEKLFF. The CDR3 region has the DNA TGTGCCAGCAGGTCCCTTAGGACTAGGGGTGAAAAACTGTTTTTT.

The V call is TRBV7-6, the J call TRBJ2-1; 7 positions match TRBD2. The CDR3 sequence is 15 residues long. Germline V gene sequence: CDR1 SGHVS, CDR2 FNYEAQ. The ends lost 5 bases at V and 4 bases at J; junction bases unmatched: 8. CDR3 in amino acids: CASSTGGTIYNEQFF. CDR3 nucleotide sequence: TGTGCCAGCAGCACCGGGGGGACTATATACAATGAGCAGTTCTTC.

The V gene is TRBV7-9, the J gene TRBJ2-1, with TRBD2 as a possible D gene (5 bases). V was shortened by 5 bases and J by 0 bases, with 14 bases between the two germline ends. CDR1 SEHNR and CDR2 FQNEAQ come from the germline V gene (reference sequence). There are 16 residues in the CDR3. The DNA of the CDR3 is TGTGCCAGCAGCCTGCGGTGGGAGAGCTCCTACAATGAGCAGTTCTTC. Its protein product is CASSLRWESSYNEQFF. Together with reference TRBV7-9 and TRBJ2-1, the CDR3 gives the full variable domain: DTGVSQNPRHKITKRGQNVTFRCDPISEHNRLYWYRQTLGQGPEFLTYFQNEAQLEKSRLLSDRFSAERPKGSFSTLEIQRTEQGDSAMYLCASSLRWESSYNEQFFGPGTRLTVL.

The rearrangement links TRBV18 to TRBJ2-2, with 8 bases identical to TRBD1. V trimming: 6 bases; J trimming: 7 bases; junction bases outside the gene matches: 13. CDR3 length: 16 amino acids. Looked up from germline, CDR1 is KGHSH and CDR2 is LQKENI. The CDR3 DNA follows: TGTGCCAGCTCTATTCGACAGGGGCAGAGGATCGGGGAGCTGTTTTTT. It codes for CASSIRQGQRIGELFF.

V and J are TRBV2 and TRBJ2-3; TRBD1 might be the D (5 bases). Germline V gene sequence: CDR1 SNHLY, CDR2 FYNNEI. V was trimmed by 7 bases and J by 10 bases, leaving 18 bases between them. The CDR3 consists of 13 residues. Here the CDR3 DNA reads TGTGCCAGCATACCGTCGGGCCTGGGGCCGCAGTATTTT. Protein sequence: CASIPSGLGPQYF.

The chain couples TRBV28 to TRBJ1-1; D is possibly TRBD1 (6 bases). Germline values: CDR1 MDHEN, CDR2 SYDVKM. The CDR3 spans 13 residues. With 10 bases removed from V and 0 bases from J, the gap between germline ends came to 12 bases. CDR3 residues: CATLDSLNTEAFF. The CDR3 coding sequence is TGTGCCACCTTGGACAGTTTGAACACTGAAGCTTTCTTT.

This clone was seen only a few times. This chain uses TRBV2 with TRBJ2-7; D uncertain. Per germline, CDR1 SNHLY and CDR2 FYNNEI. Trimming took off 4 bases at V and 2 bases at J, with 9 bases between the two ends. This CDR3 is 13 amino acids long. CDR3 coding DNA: TGTGCCAGCAGTGCGCAGGCCGCCTACGAGCAGTACTTC. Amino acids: CASSAQAAYEQYF.

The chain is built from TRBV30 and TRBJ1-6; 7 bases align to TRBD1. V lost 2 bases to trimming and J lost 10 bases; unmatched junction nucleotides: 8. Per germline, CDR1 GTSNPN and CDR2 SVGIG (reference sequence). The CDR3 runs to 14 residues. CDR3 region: CAWSSGTESSPLHF. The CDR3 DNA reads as TGTGCCTGGAGTTCCGGGACAGAGAGCTCACCCCTCCACTTT. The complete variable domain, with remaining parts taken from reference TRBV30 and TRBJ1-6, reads SQTIHQWPATLVQPVGSPLSLECTVEGTSNPNLYWYRQAAGRGLQLLFYSVGIGQISSEVPQNLSASRPQDRQFILSSKKLLLSDSGFYLCAWSSGTESSPLHFGNGTRLTVT.